This T cell receptor beta chain was obtained from a study of identical twins. The study, taken as a whole, reports: For cord blood, abundant beta clonotypes had fewer insertions, unlike memory repertoires, which showed none.

A universal primer site was incorporated via template switching, and the cDNA contained unique molecular identifiers. TCRdb redid the calling of the 5' RACE reads with MiXCR, one entry per CDR3 protein. The sample carries about 890,000 distinct CDR3 sequences, 12% recorded once. Concerning this clonotype: Its antigen is not identified.

After removal of 5 bases from V and 7 bases from J, the junction contained 9 bases not matched to a gene. Germline-derived CDR1 and CDR2 are SGHVS and FQNEAQ. The CDR3 consists of 16 residues. Separately, the same data were catalogued under a study of yellow fever vaccine responses in identical twins.

The sample consisted of PBMCs. This chain connects TRBV7-8 to TRBJ2-1, with 12 bases lining up with TRBD2. The origin of this receptor is a woman younger than 30 in good health. CDR3 nucleotide sequence: TGTGCCAGCAGCCCGACCCCTAGCGGGGGGGCGAATGAGCAGTTCTTC. Its translation is CASSPTPSGGANEQFF. Complete variable domain (other parts from reference TRBV7-8 and TRBJ2-1): GAGVSQSPRYKVAKRGQDVALRCDPISGHVSLFWYQQALGQGPEFLTYFQNEAQLDKSGLPSDRFFAERPEGSVSTLKIQRTQQEDSAVYLCASSPTPSGGANEQFFGPGTRLTVL.